This T cell receptor (beta chain) originates from a study of early T cells in non-severe SARS-CoV-2 infection. Whole-study context: Whole-blood bulk RNA, unsorted, was sequenced, and chains were unpaired.

Tagging with unique molecular identifiers was applied to individual cDNA molecules. Each CDR3 protein gets one entry after TCRdb re-called the 5' RACE reads with MiXCR. The table shows around 70,000 distinct CDR3 sequences, with approximately 10% occurring only once. This clonotype was detected ten times or more. CDR3 length: 15 residues. Germline V gene lookup returns CDR1 MNHNS and CDR2 SASEGT. V was clipped by 2 bases and J by 0 bases, with 11 bases between them. This rearrangement joins TRBV6-1 to TRBJ2-7; D not certain. The TCR was taken from an adult who was a healthcare worker with PCR-confirmed SARS-CoV-2 infection or an uninfected control (not recorded which). Sequencing was carried out using whole blood. The CDR3 spells CASSELYLASYEQYF. In DNA, the CDR3 is TGTGCCAGCAGTGAACTGTACTTAGCCTCCTACGAGCAGTACTTC.